This T cell receptor (beta chain) appears in the sequencing data of a study of blood T cell repertoires in COVID-19. For the study at large: Specimens from acute and convalescent COVID-19 originated in the United States, Italy and Spain.

How the authors handled the data: Using reference gene primer amplification, nucleated cell counts were estimated. Some clones are missing from TCRdb's copy, which holds only in-frame ones; the method was immunoSEQ multiplex PCR. The V and J calls and clone size are taken from that table; D and trimming were inferred from the DNA. The sample holds approximately 300,000 clones, approximately 90% seen once. Material: peripheral blood. This receptor was identified in a middle-aged woman with acute or convalescent COVID-19.

The CDR3 here is CASSPDRLNEKLFF. The CDR3 DNA reads as TGTGCCAGCAGTCCCGACAGGCTTAATGAAAAACTGTTTTTT. The genes are TRBV6-5 and TRBJ1-4, with D perhaps matching TRBD1 (6 bases). The CDR3 sequence is 14 residues long. Trimming shortened V by 5 bases and J by 4 bases, and 11 bases separated the two germline ends. The germline gives CDR1 MNHEY, CDR2 SVGAGI.